Following are 27 T cell receptor beta chains from one sample sequenced in a study of T cell changes during pregnancy in multiple sclerosis. Produced via immunoSEQ multiplex PCR; TCRdb's table is partial and in-frame only. The sample records about 71,000 clones, roughly nine tenths being singletons. Sequenced material: peripheral blood, taken in the third trimester of pregnancy. These receptor sequences come from a female donor with multiple sclerosis, enrolled in a pregnancy study.

The chain couples TRBV15 to TRBJ2-2, with D possibly TRBD1 on 7 matching bases. CDR1 and CDR2 from the germline V gene are LNHNV and YYDKDF (reference sequence). Trimming removed 3 bases at V and 4 bases at J, with 15 bases between. The CDR3 length is 16 residues. The CDR3 spells CATSRPGGGSTGELFF. The CDR3 nucleotides read TGTGCCACCAGCAGGCCAGGGGGAGGTAGCACCGGGGAGCTGTTTTTT.

The chain combines TRBV7-6 with TRBJ2-1; TRBD2 matches at 11 bases. The V and J ends lost 5 bases and 4 bases, in that order; junction bases with no gene match: 4. Germline V CDR1 and CDR2: SGHVS, FNYEAQ. The CDR3 is made up of 15 amino acids. CDR3 region: CASSDGTSGYNEQFF. In DNA form, the CDR3 reads TGTGCCAGCAGCGACGGGACTAGCGGTTACAATGAGCAGTTCTTC.

The chain links TRBV5-1 to TRBJ1-1; maybe TRBD1 (6 bases). The CDR3 has 14 amino acids. V lost 4 bases, J lost 12 bases, and 22 bases lay in between. Germline-derived CDR1 and CDR2 are SGHRS and YFSETQ. This chain's CDR3 is CASSPGGDNRVPFF. The CDR3 DNA reads as TGCGCCAGCAGCCCTGGGGGGGATAACAGGGTACCTTTCTTT. Drawing the rest from reference TRBV5-1 and TRBJ1-1, the complete variable domain is KAGVTQTPRYLIKTRGQQVTLSCSPISGHRSVSWYQQTPGQGLQFLFEYFSETQRNKGNFPGRFSGRQFSNSRSEMNVSTLELGDSALYLCASSPGGDNRVPFFGQGTRLTVV.

The genes are TRBV11-3 and TRBJ2-1; D perhaps matches TRBD2 (6 bases). The CDR3 is 13 residues long. V was cut by 3 bases and J by 7 bases, with 10 bases left in between. The V gene's germline CDR1 is SGHNT and CDR2 YENEEA. The CDR3 spells CASSFGGGNEQFF. The CDR3 nucleotides read TGTGCCAGCAGCTTCGGGGGTGGGAATGAGCAGTTCTTC.

J is TRBJ2-7 and V is TRBV27, with 12 nucleotides matching TRBD2. There are 15 residues in the CDR3. The V and J ends lost 7 bases and 3 bases, in that order; junction bases with no gene match: 7. The germline V gene has CDR1 MNHEY and CDR2 SMNVEV (reference sequence). The CDR3 sequence is CASTSTSGGFYEQYF. Here the CDR3 DNA reads TGTGCCAGCACCTCGACTAGCGGGGGCTTCTACGAGCAGTACTTC.

A few counts support this clone. The chain links TRBV6-1 to TRBJ1-1; TRBD1 might be the D (5 bases). V lost 7 bases and J lost 6, with 15 bases in between. The CDR3 spans 13 residues. From germline, CDR1 is MNHNS and CDR2 SASEGT. The CDR3: CASTVRQNSEAFF. DNA of the CDR3: TGTGCCAGCACCGTGCGACAGAATTCTGAAGCTTTCTTT.

The V call is TRBV7-2, the J call TRBJ1-3; TRBD1 agrees at 8 bases. V lost 1 base and J lost 3; bases outside the gene matches: 5. The CDR3 contains 16 residues. The germline CDR1 and CDR2 sequences are SGHTA and FQGNSA. The CDR3, as DNA: TGTGCCAGCAGCTTAGGGACAGGGAGGCTTGGAAACACCATATATTTT. It encodes CASSLGTGRLGNTIYF.

The V and J genes are TRBV4-3 and TRBJ2-2, with a possible D match to TRBD2 (6 bases). Between the trimmed V and J ends, which lost 0 bases and 5 bases, there was a span of 22 bases. Germline V gives CDR1 LGHNA, CDR2 YSLEER. CDR3 length equals 19 residues. For the CDR3, the DNA is TGCGCCAGCAGCCAAGATCTCTGGGCGGGCCCCGCGGGAACCGGGGAGCTGTTTTTT. It translates to CASSQDLWAGPAGTGELFF.

The V gene is TRBV2, the J gene TRBJ1-5; the match to TRBD1 covers 9 bases. Per germline, CDR1 SNHLY and CDR2 FYNNEI. V lost 7 bases, J lost 6 bases, and 7 bases stayed unmatched. The CDR3 runs 14 residues. CDR3 loop: CASISDRGGQPQHF. The CDR3 nucleotides are TGTGCCAGCATTTCGGACAGGGGAGGTCAGCCCCAGCATTTT.

The V call is TRBV9, the J call TRBJ2-1; 12 bases are a match to TRBD2. The CDR3 consists of 16 residues. CDR1 and CDR2 from the germline V gene are SGDLS and YYNGEE. The V gene end was trimmed by 4 bases and the J gene end by 6 bases; junction bases not matched to a gene: 8. This chain's CDR3 is CASSSSLAGGGNEQFF. DNA of the CDR3: TGTGCCAGCAGCTCCTCCCTAGCGGGAGGGGGCAATGAGCAGTTCTTC.

V is TRBV4-2 and J is TRBJ2-1; 14 bases match TRBD2. Trimming cost V 5 bases and J 7 bases; bases outside gene matches: 4. CDR1 is LGHNA, CDR2 YNFKEQ, per germline. The CDR3 extends over 15 amino acids. In nucleotides, the CDR3 is TGTGCCAGCAGCTTGGGACTAGCGGGAGAGAATGAGCAGTTCTTC. This gives the protein CASSLGLAGENEQFF.

The gene calls are TRBV10-3 and TRBJ1-1, with unresolved D. CDR1 is ENHRY, CDR2 SYGVKD, per germline. CDR3 length: 11 amino acids. Trimming pared 4 bases from V and 3 bases from J, leaving 3 bases between. In DNA form, the CDR3 reads TGTGCCATCAGTGCGGACACTGAAGCTTTCTTT. Translating gives CAISADTEAFF.

Only one count was recorded for this clone. CDR3: CATSPIRKETQYF. The CDR3 nucleotides are TGTGCCACCAGCCCAATCAGAAAAGAGACCCAGTACTTC. V is TRBV15 and J is TRBJ2-5; D is unresolved. V was shortened by 5 bases and J by 3 bases, with 10 bases between the two germline ends. The CDR3 has 13 residues. Germline CDR1 reads LNHNV; CDR2 reads YYDKDF (reference sequence).

The chain carries TRBV19 and TRBJ2-5; TRBD2 aligns across 10 bases. Germline V gene data show CDR1 as LNHDA and CDR2 as SQIVND (reference sequence). CDR3 length: 16 amino acids. After removal of 5 bases from V and 3 bases from J, the junction contained 9 bases not matched to a gene. This CDR3 reads CASSLSGLAQKETQYF. The CDR3 nucleotides are TGTGCCAGTAGTCTCTCGGGACTAGCGCAAAAAGAGACCCAGTACTTC.

The J gene is TRBJ1-2, the V gene TRBV4-1; TRBD1 might be the D (6 bases). The V end lost 4 bases, the J end lost 8 bases, and 17 bases lay between the germline ends. This CDR3 contains 14 residues. The germline V gene has CDR1 MGHRA and CDR2 YSYEKL. The DNA for the CDR3 is TGCGCCAGCAGCCCAGGCCCAGGGGAACCCGGCTACACCTTC. It yields the protein CASSPGPGEPGYTF.

This clone turned up a few times. The chain has TRBV29-1 and TRBJ1-1, with 10 nucleotides matching TRBD1. CDR1 and CDR2 (germline): SQVTM, ANQGSEA. Trimming took 4 bases from V and 3 from J; bases not matched to a gene: 2. The CDR3 runs 13 residues. CDR3 nucleotides: TGCAGCGTTGCCGGGACAGGGGACACTGAAGCTTTCTTT. Amino acid sequence: CSVAGTGDTEAFF.

The chain combines TRBV7-6 with TRBJ1-4; perhaps TRBD1 as D (6 bases). Trimming shortened V by 1 base and J by 7 bases, and 16 bases separated the two germline ends. CDR1 is SGHVS and CDR2 is FNYEAQ in the germline V gene. CDR3 length: 16 amino acids. CDR3: CASSLDQDSFGEKLFF. The CDR3 bases are TGTGCCAGCAGCTTAGATCAGGACAGTTTCGGTGAAAAACTGTTTTTT.

This chain joins TRBV4-3 and TRBJ1-1; the D is unclear. The CDR3 runs to 16 residues. Germline CDR1 LGHNA, CDR2 YSLEER. V was clipped by 0 bases and J by 5 bases, with 16 bases between them. As DNA, the CDR3 is TGCGCCAGCAGCCAAGATACCCCGGGGAGAAGAACTGAAGCTTTCTTT. Protein product: CASSQDTPGRRTEAFF.

The chain has TRBV4-1 and TRBJ1-4; the D gene is possibly TRBD1 (6 bases). V was shortened by 0 bases and J by 0 bases, with 14 bases between the two germline ends. This CDR3 has 18 amino acids. Germline loops: CDR1 MGHRA, CDR2 YSYEKL. The CDR3 protein is CASSQDRGGSATNEKLFF. Written as DNA, the CDR3 is TGCGCCAGCAGCCAAGATAGGGGGGGGAGTGCAACTAATGAAAAACTGTTTTTT.

The chain uses TRBV19 and TRBJ2-7; TRBD2 is a possible D gene (6 bases). V was shortened by 5 bases and J by 3 bases, with 14 bases between the two germline ends. This CDR3 comprises 14 residues. CDR1 is LNHDA and CDR2 is SQIVND in the germline V gene (reference sequence). CDR3 coding DNA: TGTGCCAGTAGTGCTGGACTATCTCTCTACGAGCAGTACTTC. Translated, it gives CASSAGLSLYEQYF.

In its sample, this clone was seen once. This chain links TRBV11-2 with TRBJ2-5; no clear D. CDR1 is SGHAT, CDR2 FQNNGV, per germline. Trimming left V 4 bases short and J 0 bases short, with 3 bases between. There are 12 residues in the CDR3. CDR3 amino acids: CASSSNQETQYF. CDR3 bases: TGTGCCAGCAGCTCCAACCAAGAGACCCAGTACTTC.

This chain uses TRBV7-9 with TRBJ2-3, with D possibly matching TRBD1 (6 bases). CDR1 is SEHNR and CDR2 is FQNEAQ in the germline V gene (reference sequence). The CDR3 spans 16 residues. V was pared by 4 bases and J by 6 bases, with 20 bases between. The CDR3 DNA is TGTGCCAGCAGCTACTTGGGGGCGTGGATTAGGGATACGCAGTATTTT. Its translation: CASSYLGAWIRDTQYF.

Notes on this clone: Because the CDR3's place on the DNA is in doubt, the DNA is left out and the CDR3 is given as listed by TCRdb. This chain joins TRBV5-4 and TRBJ1-1; TRBD1, the table's D call, was not compared with the DNA. With termini counted, the CDR3 has 15 amino acids. The germline CDR1 and CDR2 sequences are SGHNT and YYREEE (reference sequence). The CDR3 here is CASSLAVGTGSRTFF.

The J gene is TRBJ2-2, the V gene TRBV5-1; 8 bases match TRBD1. The germline CDR1 and CDR2 sequences are SGHRS and YFSETQ. With V trimmed by 7 bases and J by 1 base, 0 bases remained unmatched. This CDR3 comprises 13 residues. In DNA, the CDR3 is TGCGCCAGCGGGACAGGGAACACCGGGGAGCTGTTTTTT. Amino acids: CASGTGNTGELFF.

This chain uses TRBV6-5 with TRBJ2-7; D may be TRBD2 (6 bases). Germline CDR1 MNHEY, CDR2 SVGAGI. This CDR3 comprises 15 residues. V was trimmed by 2 bases and J by 3 bases, leaving 14 bases between them. The CDR3 DNA reads TGTGCCAGCAGTTACAGTGGGGGGTTGGGCTACGAGCAGTACTTC. It is translated as CASSYSGGLGYEQYF.

V usage is TRBV30 and J usage is TRBJ1-2; unclear D gene. Germline V CDR1 and CDR2: GTSNPN, SVGIG (reference sequence). Trimming shortened V by 0 bases and J by 8 bases, and 13 bases separated the two germline ends. This CDR3 is 13 amino acids long. For the CDR3, the DNA is TGTGCCTGGAGTGTACGAGAGGCTCTGGGCTACACCTTC. It yields the protein CAWSVREALGYTF.

This rearrangement joins TRBV5-1 to TRBJ1-5; possibly TRBD1 for D (5 bases). The CDR3 spans 17 residues. The germline gives CDR1 SGHRS, CDR2 YFSETQ. V was clipped by 0 bases and J by 0 bases, with 13 bases between them. DNA for the CDR3: TGCGCCAGCAGCTTGGGAACAGGAGTTTATAGCAATCAGCCCCAGCATTTT. Residues: CASSLGTGVYSNQPQHF.